A single sample is the source of the 10 T cell receptor beta chains below, sequenced in a study of T-cell memory formation after mild COVID-19. A single record per CDR3 protein comes from TCRdb applying MiXCR to the 5' RACE reads. The repertoire consists of some 62,000 distinct CDR3 sequences, with roughly 10% occurring once and the leading ten covering 1.1%. The material sequenced was PBMCs or a T cell subset sorted from them (not recorded which). The receptors were sampled from a man between 18 and 29 years old who had mild COVID-19 (a few samples of this study predate the infection). Cell type and time point are not known.

This clonotype was counted a few times. The J gene is TRBJ2-1, the V gene TRBV18; D unresolved. The germline V and J ends were trimmed by 0 bases and 1 base, with 7 bases remaining between them. The germline CDR1 and CDR2 sequences are KGHSH and LQKENI. The CDR3 contains 15 residues. This CDR3 reads CASSPPSESYNEQFF. The DNA of the CDR3 is TGTGCCAGCTCACCACCGTCAGAGTCCTACAATGAGCAGTTCTTC.

This CDR3 reads CASSRDRFQPQHF. The DNA for the CDR3 is TGTGCCAGCAGCCGGGACAGGTTTCAGCCCCAGCATTTT. The chain carries TRBV3-1 and TRBJ1-5; 8 nucleotides line up with TRBD1. The CDR3 covers 13 residues. J lost 6 bases, V lost 4 bases, and 2 bases had no gene match. In germline, CDR1 is LGHDT, CDR2 YNNKEL (reference sequence).

This clonotype showed up just a few times. This chain joins TRBV12-3 or TRBV12-4 and TRBJ2-2, with D hard to call. With 1 base removed from V and 3 bases from J, the gap between germline ends came to 6 bases. The CDR3 runs to 14 residues. CDR3 loop: CASSLVVHTGELFF. The CDR3 DNA is TGTGCCAGCAGTTTAGTGGTTCACACCGGGGAGCTGTTTTTT.

The CDR3 region is CASSLIGSPLHF. CDR3 coding DNA: TGTGCCAGCAGCTTAATAGGTTCACCCCTCCACTTT. The chain couples TRBV7-8 to TRBJ1-6; D gene ambiguous. The CDR3 has 12 amino acids. Per germline, CDR1 SGHVS and CDR2 FQNEAQ. Trimming took off 2 bases at V and 9 bases at J, with 5 bases between the two ends.

This clonotype was observed many times. The genes are TRBV7-8 and TRBJ2-5, with 11 bases that match TRBD2. Unmatched junction bases numbered 7, after V lost 5 bases and J lost 5 bases. Germline V gene sequence: CDR1 SGHVS, CDR2 FQNEAQ. This CDR3 has 15 residues. CDR3 in DNA: TGTGCCAGCAGCCCTGGACTAGCGGGCGGGGAGACCCAGTACTTC. Translation: CASSPGLAGGETQYF.

This clonotype was counted many times. The chain is built from TRBV10-3 and TRBJ2-7; D possibly corresponds to TRBD2 (6 bases). The V end was cut by 3 bases, the J end by 3 bases, with 15 bases between. The CDR3 extends over 15 amino acids. Per the germline V gene, CDR1 is ENHRY and CDR2 is SYGVKD. In nucleotides, the CDR3 is TGTGCCATCAGTGACCCGGGACTTCCTAACTACGAGCAGTACTTC. This translates into CAISDPGLPNYEQYF.

This clonotype has more than one count but fewer than ten. This chain joins TRBV5-1 and TRBJ2-5, with no clear D. From germline, CDR1 is SGHRS and CDR2 YFSETQ. With 5 bases removed from V and 1 base from J, the gap between germline ends came to 12 bases. This CDR3 region has 14 residues. CDR3 in DNA: TGCGCCAGCAGAAGATCACAGACCCAAGAGACCCAGTACTTC. It specifies CASRRSQTQETQYF.

This clonotype occurred many times. This chain joins TRBV4-3 and TRBJ2-5; no clear D gene. The CDR3 has 14 amino acids. CDR1 is LGHNA, CDR2 YSLEER, per germline. Trimming cost V 0 bases and J 2 bases, with 7 bases left between them. The CDR3 coding sequence is TGCGCCAGCAGCCAAGAATACAGTCAAGAGACCCAGTACTTC. It specifies CASSQEYSQETQYF.

Only a few counts were recorded for this clonotype. This chain uses TRBV25-1 with TRBJ2-5; no definite D call. The CDR3 has 15 amino acids. Germline lookup yields CDR1 MGHDK and CDR2 SYGVNS. Deletions cut 7 bases from V and 4 bases from J, with 19 bases between. The CDR3 DNA is TGTGCCAGCACCTCGAGTGGAGAATTGGGAGAGACCCAGTACTTC. Its translation is CASTSSGELGETQYF.

This clonotype was counted between two and nine times. The chain links TRBV3-1 to TRBJ1-6; no clear D gene. Germline CDR1 is LGHDT and CDR2 is YNNKEL (reference sequence). V lost 0 bases, J lost 0 bases, and 9 bases lay in between. The CDR3 consists of 17 residues. CDR3 protein: CASSQDLGSSYNSPLHF. CDR3 in DNA: TGTGCCAGCAGCCAAGATCTCGGGAGCTCCTATAATTCACCCCTCCACTTT.